Presented here are 22 T cell receptor beta chains from one specimen sequenced in a study of OX40 agonist ivuxolimab in advanced cancers. Profiling relied on immunoSEQ multiplex PCR, and the TCRdb table lists in-frame clones only, not all of them. The sample includes 50,000 to 70,000 clones, around 93% of them seen just once. The input for sequencing was CD4+ or CD8+ T cells sorted from blood, taken in a trial of the OX40 agonist ivuxolimab. These receptors all stem from an adult with an advanced solid tumor such as melanoma, head and neck, liver or kidney cancer.

V gene TRBV9 combines with J gene TRBJ2-1; TRBD2 aligns across 11 bases. Germline CDR1 reads SGDLS; CDR2 reads YYNGEE. V lost 2 bases, J lost 4 bases, and 2 bases stayed unmatched. The CDR3 runs 15 residues. The CDR3 loop is CASSVGTSGYNEQFF. The CDR3 DNA reads as TGTGCCAGCAGCGTCGGGACTAGCGGATACAATGAGCAGTTCTTC.

The V gene is TRBV29-1, the J gene TRBJ2-1; D is possibly TRBD2 (6 bases). CDR1 and CDR2 (germline): SQVTM, ANQGSEA. The CDR3 has 11 residues. Trimming pared 3 bases from V and 7 bases from J, leaving 7 bases between. The CDR3 DNA reads TGCAGCGTTGACGCGGGAAATGAGCAGTTCTTC. Protein sequence: CSVDAGNEQFF.

This rearrangement joins TRBV28 to TRBJ1-4; the match to TRBD1 covers 9 bases. This CDR3 contains 19 residues. The germline CDR1 and CDR2 sequences are MDHEN and SYDVKM. Trimming removed 5 bases from V and 0 bases from J; junction bases left unmatched: 13. CDR3 sequence: CASSKSPGTGTATNEKLFF. DNA for the CDR3: TGTGCCAGCAGTAAAAGTCCCGGGACAGGGACGGCAACTAATGAAAAACTGTTTTTT.

This clone came up once. The J gene is TRBJ1-1, the V gene TRBV4-1; D is undetermined. V was shortened by 3 bases and J by 0 bases, with 8 bases between the two germline ends. CDR3 size: 14 residues. Germline loops: CDR1 MGHRA, CDR2 YSYEKL. The CDR3 spells CASSQEGLNTEAFF. CDR3 sequence (DNA): TGCGCCAGCAGCCAGGAAGGTTTGAACACTGAAGCTTTCTTT.

The chain uses TRBV28 and TRBJ2-3; 8 nucleotides match TRBD2. Germline assignment: CDR1 MDHEN and CDR2 SYDVKM. Trimming at V came to 2 bases and at J to 3 bases, leaving 10 bases not matched to a gene. CDR3 length: 17 residues. CDR3 protein: CASSLVASGFRTDTQYF. Here the CDR3 DNA reads TGTGCCAGCAGTTTAGTCGCTAGCGGGTTTCGTACAGATACGCAGTATTTT.

The chain combines TRBV7-9 with TRBJ1-2, with TRBD1 matching over 8 bases. V lost 6 bases to trimming and J lost 6 bases; unmatched junction nucleotides: 6. This CDR3 has 13 amino acids. In germline, CDR1 is SEHNR, CDR2 FQNEAQ (reference sequence). The CDR3 loop is CASRIGQGDGYTF. The CDR3, as DNA: TGTGCCAGCAGGATTGGACAGGGCGATGGCTACACCTTC.

This chain uses TRBV6-5 with TRBJ2-3; 11 nucleotides line up with TRBD2. The J segment lost 2 bases and the V segment lost 0 bases, leaving 1 base of the junction unmatched. The CDR3 has 16 residues. CDR1 and CDR2 from the germline V gene are MNHEY and SVGAGI. CDR3 in DNA: TGTGCCAGCAGTTACTCGGGACTAGCGGTCACAGATACGCAGTATTTT. Its protein is CASSYSGLAVTDTQYF.

The chain uses TRBV2 and TRBJ2-1, with 12 bases lining up with TRBD2. From germline, CDR1 is SNHLY and CDR2 FYNNEI. Trimming cost V 8 bases and J 8 bases; bases outside gene matches: 13. The CDR3 contains 16 residues. In DNA, the CDR3 is TGTGCCAGCCTTCCTAGCGGGAGGGCCTCTTATGATGAGCAGTTCTTC. Its protein is CASLPSGRASYDEQFF.

The chain uses TRBV19 and TRBJ2-1; 7 bases are shared with TRBD2. Germline assignment: CDR1 LNHDA and CDR2 SQIVND (reference sequence). J was trimmed by 7 bases and V by 3 bases; bases with no gene match: 9. The CDR3 has 15 residues. CDR3 in DNA: TGTGCCAGTAGTATTTTTGGGGGGGGTAAAAATGAGCAGTTCTTC. Translation gives CASSIFGGGKNEQFF.

The chain joins TRBV28 to TRBJ2-7, with 7 bases that match TRBD2. The germline V gene encodes CDR1 MDHEN and CDR2 SYDVKM. V trimming: 3 bases; J trimming: 2 bases; junction bases outside the gene matches: 4. The CDR3 loop spans 14 amino acids. CDR3 residues: CASSFRGVPYEQYF. CDR3 DNA: TGTGCCAGCAGTTTCCGGGGGGTCCCCTACGAGCAGTACTTC.

The DNA of the CDR3 is TGTGCCAGCAGCTCCACCGCCGGCGGGAGGGCCTTCGGGGAGCTGTTTTTT. Its protein product is CASSSTAGGRAFGELFF. The J gene is TRBJ2-2, the V gene TRBV7-9, with 9 bases fitting TRBD2. V lost 4 bases, J lost 7 bases, and 13 bases stayed unmatched. This CDR3 is built from 17 residues. Germline V gene sequence: CDR1 SEHNR, CDR2 FQNEAQ (reference sequence).

V and J are TRBV9 and TRBJ2-5, with 9 bases that match TRBD1. The V gene end was trimmed by 3 bases and the J gene end by 2 bases; junction bases not matched to a gene: 11. Germline V gene data show CDR1 as SGDLS and CDR2 as YYNGEE. The CDR3 runs to 17 residues. CDR3 residues: CASSADHRDREQETQYF. In DNA form, the CDR3 reads TGTGCCAGCAGCGCCGACCACCGGGACAGGGAACAAGAGACCCAGTACTTC.

This CDR3 is CASRPTGDLNEQFF. CDR3 nucleotides: TGTGCCAGCAGGCCAACTGGGGACCTCAATGAGCAGTTCTTC. J is TRBJ2-1 and V is TRBV2, with D perhaps being TRBD1 or TRBD2 (5 bases each). Per germline, CDR1 SNHLY and CDR2 FYNNEI. The CDR3 is made up of 14 amino acids. V dropped 6 bases and J dropped 6 bases, with 15 bases sitting between them.

The table lists this clone with a count of one. The chain has TRBV28 and TRBJ1-3; no firm D call. Germline V gene sequence: CDR1 MDHEN, CDR2 SYDVKM. The length of the CDR3 is 15 residues. V lost 1 base, J lost 0 bases, and 7 bases lay in between. CDR3 sequence: CASSLYVTSGNTIYF. The CDR3 DNA reads as TGTGCCAGCAGTTTATACGTTACCTCTGGAAACACCATATATTTT.

Only a few counts were recorded for this clone. The chain carries TRBV7-9 and TRBJ1-5; possibly TRBD1 for D (6 bases). Germline CDR1 SEHNR, CDR2 FQNEAQ (reference sequence). V lost 2 bases, J lost 0 bases, and 14 bases lay in between. The CDR3 sequence is 17 residues long. CDR3 in amino acids: CASSLSSGGPSNQPQHF. Written as DNA, the CDR3 is TGTGCCAGCAGCTTATCGTCGGGGGGGCCTAGCAATCAGCCCCAGCATTTT.

The chain joins TRBV27 to TRBJ2-2; TRBD2 matches at 9 bases. Germline CDR1 and CDR2: MNHEY and SMNVEV (reference sequence). V lost 0 bases and J lost 5; bases outside the gene matches: 7. This CDR3 is 17 amino acids long. CDR3 nucleotides: TGTGCCAGCAGTTTATCGAAGGGCGGGAGGGAAACCGGGGAGCTGTTTTTT. This gives the protein CASSLSKGGRETGELFF.

The chain employs TRBV10-3 and TRBJ2-7; D perhaps matches TRBD2 (6 bases). V shed 0 bases and J shed 0 bases, with 9 bases lying between them. Germline values: CDR1 ENHRY, CDR2 SYGVKD. The CDR3 spans 15 residues. In DNA form, the CDR3 reads TGTGCCATCAGTGAGTCGGCGGGACCCTCCTACGAGCAGTACTTC. Translating gives CAISESAGPSYEQYF.

The gene calls are TRBV7-8 and TRBJ2-7, with a weak D call TRBD2 (7 bases). The CDR3 runs 19 residues. Trimming left V 1 base short and J 1 base short, with 23 bases between. Germline V gene lookup returns CDR1 SGHVS and CDR2 FQNEAQ. The CDR3 region has the DNA TGTGCCAGCAGCTTAGACGGGGGGCGCGGCGGGACCCGATCCTACGAGCAGTACTTC. As protein: CASSLDGGRGGTRSYEQYF.

The chain is built from TRBV7-7 and TRBJ2-3, with D possibly being TRBD2 (5 bases). Looked up from germline, CDR1 is SSHAT and CDR2 is FNYEAQ (reference sequence). The CDR3 spans 15 residues. Trimming removed 5 bases from V and 2 bases from J, with 14 bases in between. CDR3 in DNA: TGTGCCAGCAGCCCCTTAAGCGGATACACAGATACGCAGTATTTT. Translated: CASSPLSGYTDTQYF.

The chain has TRBV5-6 and TRBJ2-7, with D possibly being TRBD1 (7 bases). The germline CDR1 and CDR2 sequences are SGHDT and YYEEEE. The V and J ends lost 4 bases and 7 bases respectively, with 21 bases between them. This CDR3 region has 15 residues. The CDR3: CASSPRQGGLLEQYF. In nucleotides, the CDR3 is TGTGCCAGCAGCCCGAGACAGGGAGGACTTTTGGAGCAGTACTTC. Full variable domain (missing parts from reference TRBV5-6 and TRBJ2-7): DAGVTQSPTHLIKTRGQQVTLRCSPKSGHDTVSWYQQALGQGPQFIFQYYEEEERQRGNFPDRFSGHQFPNYSSELNVNALLLGDSALYLCASSPRQGGLLEQYFGPGTRLTVT.

The chain joins TRBV7-9 to TRBJ2-7; possibly TRBD1 for D (5 bases). Trimming removed 1 base from V and 0 bases from J, with 13 bases in between. The CDR3 length is 16 residues. Germline lookup yields CDR1 SEHNR and CDR2 FQNEAQ (reference sequence). The CDR3 is CASSLVLGRISYEQYF. The CDR3 DNA follows: TGTGCCAGCAGCTTAGTCTTGGGGCGGATCTCCTACGAGCAGTACTTC.

The chain recombines TRBV28 with TRBJ2-5; 8 bases map to TRBD1. The CDR3 runs to 14 residues. The germline V gene has CDR1 MDHEN and CDR2 SYDVKM. V was clipped by 3 bases and J by 5 bases; unmatched bases: 5. CDR3 bases: TGTGCCAGCAGTTTTCTACAGGGGGGTGAGACCCAGTACTTC. It translates to CASSFLQGGETQYF.